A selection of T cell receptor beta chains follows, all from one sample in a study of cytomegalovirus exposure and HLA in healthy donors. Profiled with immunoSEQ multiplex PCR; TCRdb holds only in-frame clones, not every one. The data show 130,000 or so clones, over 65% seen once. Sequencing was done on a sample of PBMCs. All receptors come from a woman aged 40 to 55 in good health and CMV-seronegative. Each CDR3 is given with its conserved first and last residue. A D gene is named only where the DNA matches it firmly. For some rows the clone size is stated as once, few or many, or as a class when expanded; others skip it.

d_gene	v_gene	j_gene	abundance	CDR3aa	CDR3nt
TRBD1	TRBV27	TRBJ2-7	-	CASSWTGGSYEQYF	TGTGCCAGCAGTTGGACAGGGGGCTCGTACGAGCAGTACTTC
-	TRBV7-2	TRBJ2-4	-	CASSLVGGGGIGNSQYF	TGTGCCAGCAGCTTAGTGGGTGGGGGCGGAATCGGGAACAGTCAGTACTTC
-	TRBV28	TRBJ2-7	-	CASSEQGREEEYF	TGTGCCAGCAGTGAGCAGGGGCGCGAAGAGGAGTACTTC
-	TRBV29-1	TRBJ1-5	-	CSAGGANQPQHF	TGCAGCGCAGGCGGGGCGAATCAGCCCCAGCATTTT
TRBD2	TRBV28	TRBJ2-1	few	CASSLWASGTSYNEQFF	TGTGCCAGCAGTTTGTGGGCTAGCGGTACTTCCTACAATGAGCAGTTCTTC
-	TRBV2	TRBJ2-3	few	CASRSRNTDTQYF	TGTGCCAGCAGATCGAGAAACACAGATACGCAGTATTTT
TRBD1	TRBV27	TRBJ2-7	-	CASSPGQGYEQYF	TGTGCCAGCAGTCCCGGACAGGGCTACGAGCAGTACTTC
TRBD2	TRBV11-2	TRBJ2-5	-	CASSSGLAGGRETQYF	TGTGCCAGCAGCTCTGGACTAGCGGGAGGCCGAGAGACCCAGTACTTC
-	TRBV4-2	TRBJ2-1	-	CASSQLGFGPGSHEQFF	TGTGCCAGCAGCCAACTAGGCTTTGGCCCCGGGAGCCACGAGCAGTTCTTC
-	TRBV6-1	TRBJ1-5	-	CASSTTGQPQHF	TGTGCCAGCAGTACCACGGGGCAGCCCCAGCATTTT
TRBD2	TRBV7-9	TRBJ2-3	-	CASSLERGPMDTQYF	TGTGCCAGCAGCTTAGAGCGGGGGCCCATGGATACGCAGTATTTT
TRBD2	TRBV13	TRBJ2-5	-	CASRMGLAGGAETQYF	TGTGCCAGCAGGATGGGACTAGCGGGAGGGGCAGAGACCCAGTACTTC
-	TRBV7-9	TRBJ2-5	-	CSSSLDHTAARAQYF	TGTTCCAGCAGCTTAGATCACACGGCCGCCCGGGCCCAGTACTTC
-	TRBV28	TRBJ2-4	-	CAVRQDLAKNIQYF	TGTGCCGTTAGACAGGATCTAGCCAAAAACATTCAGTACTTC
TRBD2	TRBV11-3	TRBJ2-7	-	CASSLELAVPGEQYF	TGTGCCAGCAGCTTAGAGCTAGCGGTCCCTGGCGAGCAGTACTTC
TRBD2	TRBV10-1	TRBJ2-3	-	CATFAGGGLRTDTQYF	TGCGCCACCTTCGCGGGGGGGGGACTGCGCACAGATACGCAGTATTTT
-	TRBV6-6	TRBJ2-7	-	CASSSKGLYEQYF	TGTGCCAGCAGTTCCAAGGGACTCTACGAGCAGTACTTC
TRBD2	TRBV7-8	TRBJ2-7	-	CASSSMVFREGTYEQYF	TGTGCCAGCAGCTCTATGGTTTTCCGGGAGGGGACCTACGAGCAGTACTTC
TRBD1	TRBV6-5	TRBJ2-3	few	CASKPGQSTDTQYF	TGTGCCAGCAAACCGGGACAGAGCACAGATACGCAGTATTTT
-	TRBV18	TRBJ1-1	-	CASSPVANTEAFF	TGTGCCAGCTCACCGGTAGCTAACACTGAAGCTTTCTTT
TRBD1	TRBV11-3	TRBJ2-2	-	CASSPGGTGELFF	TGTGCCAGCAGTCCAGGGGGCACCGGGGAGCTGTTTTTT
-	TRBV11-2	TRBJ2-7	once	CASSLSGIGGGGASYEQYF	TGTGCCAGCAGCTTATCGGGAATCGGAGGTGGCGGGGCCTCCTACGAGCAGTACTTC
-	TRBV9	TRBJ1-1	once	CASSVEPMGGVNTEAFF	TGTGCCAGCAGCGTGGAGCCCATGGGAGGGGTGAACACTGAAGCTTTCTTT
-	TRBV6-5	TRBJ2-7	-	CASSYSMEGLYEQYF	TGTGCCAGCAGTTACTCGATGGAGGGCCTATACGAGCAGTACTTC
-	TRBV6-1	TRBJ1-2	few	CASTGPGDGYTF	TGTGCCAGCACGGGCCCAGGGGATGGCTACACCTTC
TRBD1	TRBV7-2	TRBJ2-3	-	CASTRQGHPTDTQYF	TGTGCCAGCACAAGACAGGGACACCCCACAGATACGCAGTATTTT
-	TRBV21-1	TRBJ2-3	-	CASSKGLPSTDTQYF	TGTGCCAGCAGCAAAGGACTACCGAGCACAGATACGCAGTATTTT
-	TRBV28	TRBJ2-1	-	CATSRSPSSEQFF	TGTGCCACATCTAGGAGCCCCTCCAGCGAGCAGTTCTTC